This T cell receptor (beta chain) was obtained from a study of response to subunit inactivated influenza vaccine. Germline V gene lookup returns CDR1 KGHDR and CDR2 SFDVKD. CDR3 length equals 13 residues. The junction had 4 bases not matched to a gene; V was cut back by 11 bases and J by 2 bases. General study points: Authors suggested each seasonal influenza vaccination recruits few new T cells.

TCRdb re-called the RT-PCR reads with MiXCR, one entry per CDR3 protein. The table records roughly 700,000 distinct CDR3 sequences, 14% of them present only once. This clonotype was seen ten or more times. Its antigen is currently unknown. This receptor was obtained from a man in his forties or fifties who received an inactivated influenza vaccine. The chain recombines TRBV24-1 with TRBJ2-3; TRBD1 matches 9 bases. The starting material was PBMCs from blood, obtained 14 days before vaccination. The CDR3 spells CAIRDRATDTQYF. CDR3 in DNA: TGTGCCATCCGGGACAGGGCCACAGATACGCAGTATTTT.